This T cell receptor (beta chain) comes out of a study of response to subunit inactivated influenza vaccine. The CDR3 totals 15 residues. Trimming removed 1 base at V and 5 bases at J, with 18 bases between. Germline CDR1 and CDR2: DFQATT and SNEGSKA (reference sequence). With respect to this clonotype: What it recognizes is unknown.

In TCRdb, the RT-PCR reads were re-called with MiXCR into one record per CDR3 protein. The sample gives approximately 530,000 distinct CDR3 sequences, approximately 7.8% of which show up once; around 13% is in the top ten. Study outcomes and limitations: Authors suggested few new T cells are recruited by each seasonal influenza vaccination.

This sequence was found in a man between 50 and 69 years old who received an inactivated influenza vaccine. The material was PBMCs from blood, obtained approximately 25 months after vaccination. The J gene is TRBJ2-7, the V gene TRBV20-1; weak D call: TRBD1 (6 bases). CDR3 residues: CSARVGSGRGHEQYF. CDR3 nucleotides: TGCAGTGCTAGAGTTGGTTCCGGCAGGGGCCACGAGCAGTACTTC.